The entry below gives a single TCR beta chain sequence along with its context. Its antigen is not identified. Clones were sequenced by immunoSEQ multiplex PCR, and TCRdb holds only the in-frame ones, with some missing. The sample includes 700,000 to 950,000 clones, approximately 97% of them seen just once. The sample is drawn from a study of shared clonotypes between healthy human individuals. The naive CD8 population came from CD45RO-negative cells selected for CCR7, without terminally differentiated effector memory CD45RA+ cells. General study points: As a rule, naive subsets had a larger estimated richness than memory subsets.

Looked up from germline, CDR1 is SEHNR and CDR2 is FQNEAQ (reference sequence). Trimming cost V 0 bases and J 0 bases, with 8 bases left between them. The CDR3 covers 16 residues. The chain employs TRBV7-9 and TRBJ1-4; D not resolved. The sequencing input was naive CD8+ T cells sorted from blood. The receptor's source is a man aged 25 to 40 in good health. This CDR3 is CASSLAAASTNEKLFF. Here the CDR3 DNA reads TGTGCCAGCAGCTTAGCCGCCGCGTCAACTAATGAAAAACTGTTTTTT.